A single sample gave rise to the 25 T cell receptor beta chains below, sequenced in a study of blood T cells in healthy people across ages. Alongside a J-beta primer mix, a sample-barcoded 5' primer served in a second PCR lasting roughly 6 to 12 cycles. TCRdb called the 5' RACE reads again in MiXCR, with one record for every CDR3 protein. The sample holds some 700,000 distinct CDR3 sequences, about 40% seen once. The sequenced sample was blood. The receptor source for this set is a woman aged 60-70 years in good health.

The chain recombines TRBV20-1 with TRBJ2-3, with D possibly called TRBD1 or TRBD2 (5 bases each). Germline V lookup: CDR1 DFQATT, CDR2 SNEGSKA (reference sequence). V shed 2 bases and J shed 2 bases, with 26 bases lying between them. This CDR3 is built from 19 residues. The CDR3, as DNA: TGCAGTGCTAGACCCCAGCTAGGGACGAGCGCTTCATTCACAGATACGCAGTATTTT. It specifies CSARPQLGTSASFTDTQYF.

V and J are TRBV27 and TRBJ2-5; D gene ambiguous. The J call is uncertain, as TRBJ2-7 better fits the DNA end. CDR3 length: 13 residues. Germline V lookup: CDR1 MNHEY, CDR2 SMNVEV (reference sequence). CDR3 protein: CASSPRISYEQYF. The CDR3 DNA sequence: TGTGCCAGCAGTCCGCGTATCTCCTACGAGCAGTACTTC.

The chain uses TRBV5-5 and TRBJ1-1; a weak D match, TRBD1 (5 bases). Germline CDR1 is SGHKS and CDR2 is YYEKEE (reference sequence). V lost 5 bases to trimming and J lost 5 bases, with 16 bases between them. There are 14 residues in the CDR3. The CDR3 region has the DNA TGTGCCAGCAGTCTTGCCGCAGGGAGGACTGAAGCTTTCTTT. As protein: CASSLAAGRTEAFF.

This clonotype came up a few times. This chain uses TRBV6-2 or TRBV6-3 with TRBJ2-1, with 7 bases lining up with TRBD2. The germline V gene encodes CDR1 MNHEY and CDR2 SVGEGT. CDR3 size: 14 residues. Trimming cost V 2 bases and J 3 bases; bases outside gene matches: 1. For the CDR3, the DNA is TGTGCCAGCAGTTACCCGGGAGGCTACAATGAGCAGTTCTTC. As protein: CASSYPGGYNEQFF.

The V call is TRBV7-8, the J call TRBJ1-5, with no clear D. The CDR3 spans 14 residues. The germline V and J ends were trimmed by 7 bases and 0 bases, with 10 bases remaining between them. Germline lookup yields CDR1 SGHVS and CDR2 FQNEAQ. CDR3 sequence: CASTPGNSNQPQHF. The CDR3 bases are TGTGCCAGCACCCCCGGCAATAGCAATCAGCCCCAGCATTTT.

Regarding this clonotype: This clone may be a read error of a much larger clone one base away. V is TRBV4-2 and J is TRBJ2-5; TRBD1 matches at 8 bases. The J call may be wrong; the DNA end is better matched by TRBJ2-1. The CDR3 has 17 amino acids. CDR1 is LGHNA, CDR2 YNFKEQ, per germline. The chain's CDR3 is CASSQDLTGQVQETQFF. DNA of the CDR3: TGTGCCAGCAGCCAAGATCTAACGGGACAGGTTCAAGAGACCCAGTTCTTC.

This clonotype has ten or more counts. The chain couples TRBV7-9 to TRBJ2-7; the match to TRBD2 covers 11 bases. The CDR3 is 15 residues long. After removal of 6 bases from V and 5 bases from J, the junction contained 9 bases not matched to a gene. Germline V gene lookup returns CDR1 SEHNR and CDR2 FQNEAQ (reference sequence). The CDR3 DNA sequence: TGTGCCAGCAGTGCTAGCGGGGGGTCCAGAAACGAGCAGTACTTC. The encoded protein is CASSASGGSRNEQYF.

This chain joins TRBV10-3 and TRBJ2-5; D might be TRBD1 (6 bases). Between the trimmed V and J ends, which lost 10 bases and 11 bases, there was a span of 29 bases. Germline V gene data show CDR1 as ENHRY and CDR2 as SYGVKD. The CDR3 is 15 amino acids. CDR3 region: CATSSPQGIYNEQYF. The DNA of the CDR3 is TGTGCCACTTCCTCGCCACAGGGTATTTACAATGAGCAGTACTTC.

On this clonotype: One base away lies a much larger clone, so this may be a sequencing read error. V gene TRBV2 combines with J gene TRBJ2-1; tentatively, D is TRBD2 (6 bases). The J call could be wrong; TRBJ2-7 is a better fit for the DNA end. Germline assignment: CDR1 SNHLY and CDR2 FYNNEI. The CDR3 covers 13 residues. The chain's CDR3 is CASTRESYNEQYF. As DNA, the CDR3 is TGTGCCAGCACTCGGGAGTCCTACAATGAGCAGTACTTC.

The sample holds a few counts of this clonotype. The gene calls are TRBV3-1 and TRBJ2-7; D is possibly TRBD2 (7 bases). Trimming removed 4 bases from V and 9 bases from J, with 22 bases in between. The CDR3 extends over 15 amino acids. Germline V CDR1 and CDR2: LGHDT, YNNKEL (reference sequence). The DNA for the CDR3 is TGTGCCAGCAGCCCCAGGGGAGGACTAGACGTCGCGCAGTACTTC. Amino acid sequence: CASSPRGGLDVAQYF.

The rearrangement links TRBV6-4 to TRBJ1-2, with unresolved D. Germline CDR1 is MRHNA and CDR2 is SNTAGT. Trimming shortened V by 0 bases and J by 3 bases, and 8 bases separated the two germline ends. The CDR3 runs 14 residues. The CDR3 DNA follows: TGTGCCAGCAGTGACTCGTGGGGAGACTATGGCTACACCTTC. This encodes CASSDSWGDYGYTF.

This clonotype was detected a few times. The rearrangement joins TRBV11-2 to TRBJ1-2; TRBD1 is a possible D gene (6 bases). Trimming took 1 base from V and 4 from J, leaving 13 bases between them. The CDR3 extends over 15 amino acids. Germline V gene lookup returns CDR1 SGHAT and CDR2 FQNNGV. The CDR3 here is CASSLGGPQIYGYTF. The CDR3 DNA reads as TGTGCCAGCAGCTTAGGGGGGCCCCAGATCTATGGCTACACCTTC. The full variable domain, in which reference TRBV11-2 and TRBJ1-2 provide the parts outside the CDR3, is EAGVAQSPRYKIIEKRQSVAFWCNPISGHATLYWYQQILGQGPKLLIQFQNNGVVDDSQLPKDRFSAERLKGVDSTLKIQPAKLEDSAVYLCASSLGGPQIYGYTFGSGTRLTVV.

The chain joins TRBV7-2 to TRBJ2-7, with TRBD1 as a possible D gene (6 bases). Per germline, CDR1 SGHTA and CDR2 FQGNSA. This CDR3 spans 14 amino acids. V dropped 5 bases and J dropped 5 bases, with 16 bases sitting between them. The CDR3 nucleotides read TGTGCCAGCAGCACCGGCCTGGGGGCGGACGAGCAGTACTTC. Protein product: CASSTGLGADEQYF.

This chain links TRBV18 with TRBJ1-1; no clear D gene. The CDR3 loop spans 15 amino acids. V was trimmed by 5 bases and J by 4 bases, leaving 17 bases between them. CDR1 is KGHSH and CDR2 is LQKENI in the germline V gene. CDR3 loop: CASSDGEAGITEAFF. The CDR3 DNA reads TGTGCCAGCTCAGACGGAGAAGCGGGAATCACTGAAGCTTTCTTT.

This clonotype was recorded a few times. V gene TRBV18 combines with J gene TRBJ2-1; D is perhaps TRBD2 (5 bases). Germline CDR1 KGHSH, CDR2 LQKENI. V lost 0 bases and J 0 bases, leaving 9 bases between the germline ends. There are 16 residues in the CDR3. CDR3 bases: TGTGCCAGCTCACCACCGGCTAGCTACTCCTACAATGAGCAGTTCTTC. This encodes CASSPPASYSYNEQFF.

This clonotype was recorded many times. This chain joins TRBV7-2 and TRBJ2-3, with 7 bases aligning to TRBD2. The CDR3 runs to 16 residues. J lost 2 bases, V lost 5 bases, and 10 bases had no gene match. CDR1 is SGHTA, CDR2 FQGNSA, per germline. The CDR3 spells CASSLGGTTHTDTQYF. The CDR3 DNA reads TGTGCCAGCAGCCTAGGAGGGACTACCCACACAGATACGCAGTATTTT.

This clonotype was counted a few times. The V call is TRBV20-1, the J call TRBJ2-5; 9 positions agree with TRBD2. Germline V lookup: CDR1 DFQATT, CDR2 SNEGSKA (reference sequence). The CDR3 is made up of 15 amino acids. The junction had 8 bases not matched to a gene; V was cut back by 1 base and J by 5 bases. The CDR3 nucleotides read TGCAGTGCTAGAGGGTTAGCGGGAGACGAGGAGACCCAGTACTTC. It translates to CSARGLAGDEETQYF.

The rearrangement joins TRBV7-2 to TRBJ2-7; 7 nucleotides line up with TRBD2. Germline trimming cut 4 bases from V and 2 bases from J; bases unmatched to any gene: 8. CDR1 is SGHTA and CDR2 is FQGNSA in the germline V gene. The CDR3 covers 15 residues. This CDR3 is CASSSPGRGTYEQYF. The CDR3 DNA is TGTGCCAGCAGCTCTCCAGGGCGGGGGACCTACGAGCAGTACTTC.

The CDR3, as DNA: TGTGCCAGCAGCTTAGCTAGGGGACAGGGCTACAATGAGCAGTTCTTC. Translated: CASSLARGQGYNEQFF. The chain is built from TRBV7-9 and TRBJ2-1, with TRBD1 matching 9 bases. The junction had 3 bases not matched to a gene; V was cut back by 0 bases and J by 3 bases. The germline gives CDR1 SEHNR, CDR2 FQNEAQ (reference sequence). The CDR3 consists of 16 residues.

The chain links TRBV6-2 or TRBV6-3 to TRBJ1-2; D remains ambiguous. Germline CDR1 reads MNHEY; CDR2 reads SVGEGT. V was trimmed by 5 bases and J by 2 bases, leaving 12 bases between them. The CDR3 contains 14 residues. The CDR3 DNA reads TGTGCCAGCAGTCGTCCGGGAGAGAACTATGGCTACACCTTC. This gives the protein CASSRPGENYGYTF.

The chain joins TRBV20-1 to TRBJ2-7, with 13 bases fitting TRBD2. The DNA end is more similar to TRBJ2-5, so the J call may be wrong. The length of the CDR3 is 16 residues. CDR1 and CDR2 from the germline V gene are DFQATT and SNEGSKA (reference sequence). The CDR3 here is CSARPTSGGFQRTQYF. The CDR3 region has the DNA TGCAGTGCTAGACCGACTAGCGGGGGGTTCCAGAGGACCCAGTACTTC.

The chain carries TRBV6-2 or TRBV6-3 and TRBJ2-7, with 8 bases aligning to TRBD1. The better agreement between TRBJ2-5 and the DNA end casts doubt on the J call. CDR1 is MNHEY, CDR2 SVGEGT, per germline. CDR3 length: 14 amino acids. Written as DNA, the CDR3 is TGTGCCAGCAGAGAGACAGGGGTCAGGGAGACCCAGTACTTC. Encoded protein: CASRETGVRETQYF.

Worth noting for this clonotype: Just one base apart from a much larger clone, this may be a read error. The gene calls are TRBV29-1 and TRBJ2-1; TRBD1 matches at 10 bases. The CDR3 runs 16 residues. Germline V gene data show CDR1 as SQVTM and CDR2 as ANQGSEA. The CDR3 DNA reads as TGCAACGTTCTTTACTGGGGGACAGGGGCCTACAATGAGCAGTTCTTC. Protein sequence: CNVLYWGTGAYNEQFF.

This clonotype was seen at least ten times. This rearrangement joins TRBV29-1 to TRBJ1-6; 10 positions match TRBD1. Germline-derived CDR1 and CDR2 are SQVTM and ANQGSEA. CDR3 size: 14 residues. Trimming removed 5 bases from V and 6 bases from J; junction bases left unmatched: 4. CDR3 nucleotide sequence: TGCAGCGTTAGACAGGGGGCGATTAATTCACCCCTCCACTTT. As protein: CSVRQGAINSPLHF. Full variable domain (outside the CDR3, taken from reference TRBV29-1 and TRBJ1-6): SAVISQKPSRDICQRGTSLTIQCQVDSQVTMMFWYRQQPGQSLTLIATANQGSEATYESGFVIDKFPISRPNLTFSTLTVSNMSPEDSSIYLCSVRQGAINSPLHFGNGTRLTVT.

The CDR3, as DNA: TGCAGCGTTGACAAAGGCGGGGGTAGTGGCTACGAGCAGTACTTC. Translation: CSVDKGGGSGYEQYF. The chain links TRBV29-1 to TRBJ2-7; TRBD2 aligns across 7 bases. V lost 3 bases to trimming and J lost 3 bases; unmatched junction nucleotides: 11. Germline CDR1 reads SQVTM; CDR2 reads ANQGSEA. The CDR3 extends over 15 amino acids.